The subject of this entry is one T cell receptor beta chain. Antigen specificity is unknown. Assay: immunoSEQ multiplex PCR; the TCRdb copy retains only in-frame clones and omits some. The data hold tens of thousands of clones, with roughly 82% observed a single time. Germline V gene sequence: CDR1 SGHTA, CDR2 FQGTGA. V lost 5 bases and J lost 2, with 18 bases in between. The CDR3 is 16 residues long. With baseline, cycle 4 day 1, and cycle 7 day 1 as timepoints, blood was sampled. This entry belongs to a study of OX40 agonist ivuxolimab in advanced cancers. General observations from the study: There was clonal expansion of CD4+ and CD8+ blood T cells by week 6 at 0.1 to 3.0 mg/kg.

The sequenced sample was CD4+ or CD8+ T cells sorted from blood, obtained in a trial of the OX40 agonist ivuxolimab. This sequence was found in an adult with an advanced solid tumor such as melanoma, head and neck, liver or kidney cancer. The chain carries TRBV7-3 and TRBJ1-1; TRBD1 is a possible D gene (5 bases). CDR3 protein: CASSTGPLTGNTEAFF. The DNA of the CDR3 is TGTGCCAGCAGCACCGGACCACTTACAGGTAACACTGAAGCTTTCTTT.